The clone carrying this TCR beta chain was detected a few times. The antigen remains unidentified. One junction end does not reproduce the germline sequence, and a read error may be involved. The sample belongs to a study of T cells after yellow fever vaccination. Findings and caveats of the study: Abundant clonotypes from the bulk population could get into FACS-sorted repertoires as contaminants.

TCRdb re-called the 5' RACE reads with MiXCR, one entry per CDR3 protein. The data contain some 390,000 distinct CDR3 sequences, more than 5.5% of them seen just once; the ten biggest clones take up approximately 15%. The CDR3 contains 16 residues. The germline V gene has CDR1 DFQATT and CDR2 SNEGSKA (reference sequence). The TCR comes from a man in his thirties or forties who received the YFV17D yellow fever vaccine. The sample was PBMCs, taken 5 days after the yellow fever booster vaccination. V gene TRBV20-1 combines with J gene TRBJ1-2; possible D gene TRBD1, 6 bases. Here the CDR3 DNA reads TGCTGTGCTAGTTTACAGGGTTTAGCTGAAGGCTATGGCTACACCTTC. It yields the protein CCASLQGLAEGYGYTF.